This T cell receptor (beta chain) was sequenced for a study of OX40 agonist ivuxolimab in advanced cancers. Notes on the research overall: Ivuxolimab, which targeted the costimulatory receptor OX40 (CD134), was an agonistic, fully human IgG2 monoclonal antibody. Intravenous ivuxolimab was administered to patients every 2 weeks at six dose levels: 0.01, 0.1, 0.3, 1.5, 3 and 10 mg/kg. Among the roughly 52 dose-escalation patients, around 19 had hepatocellular carcinoma, 15 or so melanoma, 9 renal cell carcinoma and 9 head and neck cancer. A male proportion of roughly 80% and a mean age of 60 years, ranging from 23 to 79, were recorded for the dose-escalation cohort. Patients were allowed to have had prior anti-PD-1, anti-PD-L1 or anti-CTLA-4 therapy, and 30% to 40% of the dose-escalation patients had previously received checkpoint inhibitors. Partial responses occurred in three dose-escalation patients, of whom one had hepatocellular carcinoma and two had cutaneous melanoma. The point of sequencing TCRbeta in the periphery was to test whether ivuxolimab changed TCR sequence diversity and drove clonal T-cell expansion. The paper reports the monotherapy dose-escalation portion (N of about 56 patients) of the phase I ivuxolimab trial.

The trial excluded patients who had a history of autoimmune disease or were on systemic immunosuppression. Peripheral blood for TCR sequencing was collected from all dose cohorts at baseline, on cycle 4 day 1, and on cycle 7 day 1. The samples were drawn from a first-in-human, open-label, multicenter phase I dose-escalation trial of ivuxolimab. Adults with locally advanced or metastatic melanoma, renal cell carcinoma, hepatocellular carcinoma or head and neck squamous cell carcinoma were enrolled in the trial. CD4+ and CD8+ T cells were sorted separately from peripheral blood before TCR sequencing. The CDR3 runs 11 amino acids, cysteine and phenylalanine included. Only the CDR3 portion is preserved as DNA: 33 bases, with reading frame beginning at the first base. The CDR1 and CDR2 encoded by the germline V gene (reference sequence) are DFQATT and SNEGSKA. Overall results and qualifications from the work: In partial responders in the 0.1-3.0 mg/kg groups, normalized peripheral clonal expansion was found to be among the lowest, especially among CD8+ T cells. Antigen specificity was not determined for the clonally expanded peripheral T cells. Low levels of normalized T-cell clonal expansion were also shown by some nonresponding patients. After ivuxolimab, CD8+ T cells had more expanded clones than CD4+ T cells on average. Clonal expansion of both CD4+ and CD8+ blood T cells was observed from baseline to week 6 at doses 0.1 to 3.0 mg/kg.

As to this clone: The specificity of this receptor is unknown. No base-level quality is on record; no much larger clone is a single base apart.

For sequencing of the TCRbeta CDR3 region, genomic DNA was extracted from the sorted cells. The immunoSEQ Assay was used to sequence the TCRbeta CDR3 regions. TCRdb took over this immuneACCESS table, retaining in-frame rearrangements with V and J assigned. Such tables are incomplete; in checked studies, under half of the missing clones stem from an unresolved V gene, and the remainder is unexplained. Across this sample there are approximately 50,000 clones, with 75% to 80% seen only once. The ten most abundant clones make up 2% to 2.5% of the sample. The chain employs TRBV20-1 and TRBJ1-2, with a weak D call of TRBD1 (6 bases match). The material sequenced was CD4+ or CD8+ T cells sorted from blood, taken in a trial of the OX40 agonist ivuxolimab. This clonotype was obtained from an adult with an advanced solid tumor such as melanoma, head and neck, liver or kidney cancer. The DNA is TGCATCCGGGAGGACAGTGAGGGCTACACCTTC. It is translated as CIREDSEGYTF.